This T cell receptor beta chain stems from a study of T cells in Graves' hyperthyroidism and ophthalmopathy. The CDR3 runs to 13 residues. Trimming took 5 bases from V and 8 from J, leaving 10 bases between them. Germline CDR1 MGHRA, CDR2 YSYEKL. Lactation, pregnancy, other autoimmune disease or uncontrolled infection excluded patients. Diagnosis relied on clinical symptoms, serum thyroxine and TRAb, thyroid ultrasound and orbital computed tomography. What was amplified from RNA transcripts were TCR beta CDR3 regions. The HTBI primer set served for first-round RT-PCR of the TCR CDR3. TCRdb passed the multiplex PCR reads through MiXCR, listing each CDR3 protein once. Among more than 550,000 distinct CDR3 sequences listed, around 19% were seen once.

The sample taken for sequencing was blood. The chain uses TRBV4-1 and TRBJ1-6; the D gene is possibly TRBD1 (5 bases). The receptor comes from a woman in her forties or fifties with Graves' hyperthyroidism that later progressed to Graves' ophthalmopathy. The CDR3 DNA is TGCGCCAGCAGCTGGGACGGAGATTCACCCCTCCACTTT. Translation gives CASSWDGDSPLHF.